This entry describes one TCR beta chain. Its antigen has not been determined. Per-base quality was not reported, and no clone a single base away is much larger than it. This specimen belongs to a study of OX40 agonist ivuxolimab in advanced cancers. As for the study more broadly: Ivuxolimab was an agonistic, fully human IgG2 monoclonal antibody directed against OX40 (CD134), a costimulatory receptor. Peripheral TCRbeta sequencing aimed to test whether ivuxolimab altered TCR sequence diversity and caused clonal T-cell expansion. Patients were allowed to have had prior anti-PD-1, anti-PD-L1 or anti-CTLA-4 therapy, and around 37% of the dose-escalation patients had previously received checkpoint inhibitors. Partial responses occurred in three dose-escalation patients, of whom one had hepatocellular carcinoma and two had cutaneous melanoma. Intravenous ivuxolimab was administered to patients every 2 weeks at six dose levels: 0.01, 0.1, 0.3, 1.5, 3 and 10 mg/kg. In the dose-escalation cohort, around 80% of patients were male, and the mean age was 60 years with a range of roughly 20 to 85. The paper describes the monotherapy dose-escalation part (N ≈ 49 patients) of the phase I trial of ivuxolimab. Among the approximately 50 dose-escalation patients, some 20 had hepatocellular carcinoma, around 15 melanoma, 9 renal cell carcinoma and 9 head and neck cancer.

Genomic DNA was extracted from sorted cells for sequencing of the TCRbeta CDR3 region. The immunoSEQ Assay was used to sequence the TCRbeta CDR3 regions. TCRdb retrieved this table from immuneACCESS and kept in-frame rearrangements only. Not all clones are present; in checked studies, unresolved V genes account for under half, and no reason is known for the remainder. This sample has tens of thousands of clones in its table, and approximately 80% of those were observed once. Around 1.1% of the sample comes from the top ten. Including the terminal cysteine and phenylalanine, the CDR3 comprises 16 residues. Of the read, only the CDR3 DNA is kept; its 48 bases are in frame from base 1. V is pared back by 5 bases and J by 1 base, with 14 bases lying between the germline termini. CDR1 and CDR2 are drawn from the germline V gene: KGHSH, LQKENI. The full study reports these points: In the 0.1-3.0 mg/kg groups, partial responders had among the lowest normalized peripheral clonal expansion, particularly in CD8+ T cells. On average, CD8+ T cells showed more expanded clones than CD4+ T cells after ivuxolimab. The antigen specificity of the clonally expanded peripheral T cells was not determined. At doses of 0.1 to 3.0 mg/kg, clonal expansion of both CD4+ and CD8+ T cells in blood was seen between baseline and week 6. Low levels of normalized T-cell clonal expansion were also seen in some patients who did not respond.

The trial excluded patients who had a history of autoimmune disease or who were on systemic immunosuppression. Peripheral blood for TCR sequencing was collected from all dose cohorts at baseline, on cycle 4 day 1, and on cycle 7 day 1. The samples were taken from a phase I, first-in-human, multicenter, open-label dose-escalation trial of ivuxolimab. Adults with locally advanced or metastatic melanoma, renal cell, hepatocellular, or head and neck squamous cell carcinoma were enrolled in the trial. CD4+ and CD8+ T cells were sorted separately from peripheral blood before TCR sequencing. Sequenced material: CD4+ or CD8+ T cells sorted from blood, taken in a trial of the OX40 agonist ivuxolimab. Recombination joined TRBV18 with TRBJ2-2, with a tentative D gene TRBD1 over 5 matching bases. The source is an adult with an advanced solid tumor such as melanoma, head and neck, liver or kidney cancer. CDR3 protein: CASSSINTGNTGELFF. In nucleotides, the sequence is TGTGCCAGCTCATCAATTAACACAGGGAACACCGGGGAGCTGTTTTTT.